This T cell receptor beta chain came from a study of OX40 agonist ivuxolimab in advanced cancers. Study background: Ivuxolimab, an antibody acting as an agonist of OX40 (CD134), was used to treat patients. General observations from the study: At 0.1 to 3.0 mg/kg and by week 6, clonal expansion occurred in CD4+ and CD8+ blood T cells. Expanded clones were, on average, more numerous among CD8+ T cells than CD4+.

Note on this clone: The antigen is not known.

The germline V gene has CDR1 MDHEN and CDR2 SYDVKM. The CDR3 spans 15 residues. Losses at the gene ends were 5 bases for V and 4 bases for J; bases not matched to a gene: 9. The protocol was immunoSEQ multiplex PCR, while the TCRdb copy is restricted to in-frame clones and leaves out a portion. Among 85,000 to 130,000 clones, about nine tenths were seen once, and the ten largest hold 0.31%. V and J are TRBV28 and TRBJ2-7; 9 nucleotides align to TRBD2. The sequence was collected from an adult with an advanced solid tumor such as melanoma, head and neck, liver or kidney cancer. The specimen was CD4+ or CD8+ T cells sorted from blood, collected in a trial of the OX40 agonist ivuxolimab. The CDR3, as DNA: TGTGCCAGCAGTACTGCTAGCGGGGTCCTTTACGAGCAGTACTTC. This translates into CASSTASGVLYEQYF.